The source of this TCR beta chain is a study of T-cell reconstitution after alpha-beta-depleted transplantation in children. Many counts were recorded for this clonotype. At one of its ends the junction is not consistent with the germline gene, which may arise from a read error. Germline V gene data show CDR1 as SGHRS and CDR2 as YFSETQ. CDR3 length equals 14 residues. The TCRbeta library incorporated unique molecular identifiers. TCRdb analysed the PCR reads with MiXCR anew, one entry per CDR3 protein. Here the sample spans about 610,000 distinct CDR3 sequences, more than 9% being singletons. This sequence originates from a human donor who donated a stem cell graft to a child with acute myeloid leukemia. Sequences were derived from PBMCs from the stem cell graft donor, sampled from the stem cell graft. The V and J genes are TRBV5-1 and TRBJ1-1; D call uncertain. This CDR3 is CASSLARLNTEAFF. As DNA, the CDR3 is TGCGCCAGCAGCTTGGCCCGGTTGAATACTGAAGCTTTCTTT.